The 30 T cell receptor beta chains presented below share a single source sample, sequenced in a study of beta chain features in type 1 diabetes. What was sequenced were expressed TCRB transcripts, since all of the isolated RNA had been reverse transcribed. Produced via immunoSEQ multiplex PCR; TCRdb's table is partial and in-frame only. Of 330,000 or so clones in the sample, about 19% are singletons; the top ten hold under 0.055%. The sequenced material came from naive CD4+ T cells from blood. The receptors derive from a woman between 18 and 30 years old in good health.

The genes are TRBV5-1 and TRBJ2-1; possible D gene TRBD2, 6 bases. Germline V CDR1 and CDR2: SGHRS, YFSETQ. The CDR3 runs to 12 residues. V was pared by 3 bases and J by 9 bases, with 10 bases between. The CDR3 sequence: CASSSGVSEQFF. The CDR3 DNA reads TGCGCCAGCAGCTCGGGGGTTAGTGAGCAGTTCTTC.

For the CDR3, the DNA is TGTGCTAGTGGTTTGGTGAGACAGGGGGCCGATGAGCAGTTCTTC. This sequence encodes CASGLVRQGADEQFF. The chain recombines TRBV12-5 with TRBJ2-1, with TRBD1 matching over 10 bases. Trimming at V came to 0 bases and at J to 8 bases, leaving 4 bases not matched to a gene. The germline V gene encodes CDR1 LGHNT and CDR2 FRNRAP. This CDR3 contains 15 residues.

The chain links TRBV7-9 to TRBJ2-5, with D perhaps matching TRBD1 (6 bases). Germline CDR1 and CDR2: SEHNR and FQNEAQ (reference sequence). The CDR3 runs to 14 residues. Trimming removed 2 bases at V and 2 bases at J, with 9 bases between. CDR3 sequence reads: CASSLLTGQETQYF. The CDR3, as DNA: TGTGCCAGCAGCTTACTCACAGGGCAAGAGACCCAGTACTTC.

This rearrangement joins TRBV7-8 to TRBJ2-1; 8 bases align to TRBD2. This CDR3 comprises 18 residues. V shed 5 bases and J 7 bases; nucleotides not matched to a gene: 19. CDR1 SGHVS and CDR2 FQNEAQ come from the germline V gene. The DNA for the CDR3 is TGTGCCAGCAGCGCCCTTTTGAGGGAGCGGGGGAGGGGTAATGAGCAGTTCTTC. Protein: CASSALLRERGRGNEQFF.

This clone was seen a few times. The rearrangement joins TRBV4-2 to TRBJ2-1, with 7 bases that match TRBD1. The CDR3 spans 15 residues. CDR1 is LGHNA, CDR2 YNFKEQ, per germline. Trimming at V came to 1 base and at J to 4 bases, leaving 4 bases not matched to a gene. The CDR3 DNA is TGTGCCAGCAGCCAAGGCCAGGGGGTGTACAATGAGCAGTTCTTC. Translating it yields CASSQGQGVYNEQFF.

This clone occurred a few times. The rearrangement uses TRBV7-2 and TRBJ2-3; 7 bases match TRBD1. The CDR3 extends over 15 amino acids. Germline V lookup: CDR1 SGHTA, CDR2 FQGNSA. The trim removed 5 bases at V and 1 base at J, leaving 6 bases unmatched. The CDR3 DNA sequence: TGTGCCAGCAGCATCACAGGGGATCGCACAGATACGCAGTATTTT. It specifies CASSITGDRTDTQYF.

This clone has only a few counts. V usage is TRBV11-2 and J usage is TRBJ2-2; a weak D match, TRBD1 (6 bases). Germline CDR1 is SGHAT and CDR2 is FQNNGV. V was cut by 1 base and J by 11 bases, with 11 bases left in between. The CDR3 totals 13 residues. CDR3 protein: CASSLALRGELFF. CDR3 coding DNA: TGTGCCAGCAGCTTAGCCCTCAGGGGAGAGCTGTTTTTT.

This clone showed up just a few times. This chain connects TRBV21-1 to TRBJ1-6. TRBV21-1 corresponds to a pseudogene. The CDR3 runs 15 residues. The CDR3 nucleotides read TGTGCCAGCAGCAGGCCCGAGGGTCTGGATTCACCCCTCCACTTT. It codes for CASSRPEGLDSPLHF.

The V and J genes are TRBV6-5 and TRBJ1-2; weak D call: TRBD1 (5 bases). Germline CDR1 is MNHEY and CDR2 is SVGAGI. The CDR3 is 12 residues long. The V gene lost 7 bases and the J gene lost 3 bases, with 9 bases spanning the gap. The CDR3 sequence is CASTSGHYGYTF. CDR3 nucleotide sequence: TGTGCCAGCACTTCAGGGCACTATGGCTACACCTTC.

V usage is TRBV19 and J usage is TRBJ1-6; D is uncertain. The germline gives CDR1 LNHDA, CDR2 SQIVND (reference sequence). The CDR3 is made up of 12 amino acids. V lost 6 bases and J lost 10, with 10 bases in between. The CDR3 is CASRFASSPLHF. CDR3 nucleotides: TGTGCCAGTAGATTCGCGTCGTCACCCCTCCACTTT.

In this sample, this clone turned up a few times. The J gene is TRBJ2-1, the V gene TRBV4-1, with D hard to call. The CDR3 is made up of 15 amino acids. Germline loops: CDR1 MGHRA, CDR2 YSYEKL. V lost 2 bases to trimming and J lost 8 bases, with 16 bases between them. DNA of the CDR3: TGCGCCAGCAGCCAACATATGCCTAAGAGGCATGAGCAGTTCTTC. It specifies CASSQHMPKRHEQFF.

The gene calls are TRBV6-6 and TRBJ2-5, with 10 bases identical to TRBD1. Per the germline V gene, CDR1 is MNHNY and CDR2 is SVGAGI (reference sequence). This CDR3 is built from 15 residues. J gave up 2 bases and V 6 bases, and 6 bases lay outside the gene matches. The CDR3 DNA reads TGTGCCAGCAGCGCGGGACAGGGGATTCAAGAGACCCAGTACTTC. Translating gives CASSAGQGIQETQYF.

The sample holds a few counts of this clone. The chain carries TRBV5-1 and TRBJ2-7; 10 nucleotides match TRBD1. V was pared by 0 bases and J by 2 bases, with 2 bases of the junction left unmatched. The CDR3 runs 15 residues. CDR1 and CDR2 from the germline V gene are SGHRS and YFSETQ. The CDR3 sequence is CASSLGQGATYEQYF. The CDR3 DNA is TGCGCCAGCAGCTTGGGACAGGGGGCCACCTACGAGCAGTACTTC.

The chain uses TRBV9 and TRBJ1-2; D is ambiguous. The CDR3 sequence is 13 residues long. The germline V gene has CDR1 SGDLS and CDR2 YYNGEE. The V and J ends lost 0 bases and 8 bases respectively, with 11 bases between them. CDR3 protein: CASSVAGKTGYTF. CDR3 nucleotides: TGTGCCAGCAGCGTAGCCGGGAAGACGGGCTACACCTTC.

The genes are TRBV5-1 and TRBJ2-5; 10 nucleotides match TRBD1. Unmatched junction bases numbered 5, after V lost 4 bases and J lost 2 bases. Germline CDR1 is SGHRS and CDR2 is YFSETQ. This CDR3 spans 15 amino acids. CDR3 sequence reads: CASSIPGQGQETQYF. The DNA for the CDR3 is TGCGCCAGCAGCATCCCGGGACAGGGGCAAGAGACCCAGTACTTC.

This clone occurred a few times. The gene calls are TRBV4-2 and TRBJ2-7, with 12 bases fitting TRBD2. V shed 4 bases and J 3 bases; nucleotides not matched to a gene: 13. The CDR3 has 18 amino acids. CDR1 is LGHNA, CDR2 YNFKEQ, per germline. CDR3 DNA sequence: TGTGCCAGCAGCCCCCCCGACCCACTAGCGGGGGGCCTCTACGAGCAGTACTTC. Translated: CASSPPDPLAGGLYEQYF.

The V call is TRBV6-1, the J call TRBJ2-5; 7 bases match TRBD1. Losses at the gene ends were 4 bases for V and 0 bases for J; bases not matched to a gene: 2. The CDR3 has 14 amino acids. Per germline, CDR1 MNHNS and CDR2 SASEGT. The CDR3 sequence: CASSAGQNQETQYF. The CDR3 nucleotides read TGTGCCAGCAGTGCGGGACAGAACCAAGAGACCCAGTACTTC.

The genes are TRBV4-1 and TRBJ2-1; 10 bases agree with TRBD2. The CDR3 spans 17 residues. The V segment lost 2 bases and the J segment 7 bases; nucleotides outside the gene matches: 11. Germline V gives CDR1 MGHRA, CDR2 YSYEKL. This chain's CDR3 is CASSQPGAGLAMNEQFF. In nucleotides, the CDR3 is TGCGCCAGCAGCCAACCCGGTGCGGGACTAGCGATGAATGAGCAGTTCTTC.

This clone was recorded a few times. The chain links TRBV29-1 to TRBJ1-2; no reliable D call. V was clipped by 4 bases and J by 6 bases, with 6 bases between them. The CDR3 has 10 amino acids. Germline values: CDR1 SQVTM, CDR2 ANQGSEA. The CDR3 DNA follows: TGCAGCGTTGTACAGAATGGCTACACCTTC. Its protein is CSVVQNGYTF.

This clone was seen only a few times. V and J are TRBV14 and TRBJ2-3, with TRBD2 matching over 7 bases. The junction had 11 bases not matched to a gene; V was cut back by 4 bases and J by 4 bases. Germline V lookup: CDR1 SGHDN, CDR2 FVKESK. The CDR3 length is 16 residues. CDR3 coding DNA: TGTGCCAGCAGCCCTCTCCCGGGAGGCGTAGCAGATACGCAGTATTTT. The encoded protein is CASSPLPGGVADTQYF.

The chain joins TRBV19 to TRBJ1-1, with D perhaps matching TRBD1 (5 bases). The CDR3 is made up of 12 amino acids. Germline loops: CDR1 LNHDA, CDR2 SQIVND (reference sequence). V shed 5 bases and J shed 7 bases, with 11 bases lying between them. The CDR3 reads CASSLNQGEAFF. The CDR3 DNA reads TGTGCCAGTAGTCTCAATCAGGGTGAAGCTTTCTTT.

The rearrangement joins TRBV6-6 to TRBJ2-5; tentatively, D is TRBD2 (5 bases). The germline CDR1 and CDR2 sequences are MNHNY and SVGAGI (reference sequence). The CDR3 is 14 amino acids. V was trimmed by 6 bases and J by 1 base, leaving 12 bases between them. CDR3 sequence: CASRPPAVQETQYF. The DNA for the CDR3 is TGTGCCAGCAGACCCCCAGCGGTCCAAGAGACCCAGTACTTC.

The V call is TRBV18, the J call TRBJ1-5; a possible D gene is TRBD1 (6 bases). This CDR3 region has 14 residues. Germline lookup yields CDR1 KGHSH and CDR2 LQKENI. Trimming cost V 3 bases and J 5 bases, with 11 bases left between them. The CDR3 DNA sequence: TGTGCCAGCTCACCGAATGGGGGCGATCAGCCCCAGCATTTT. Translating it yields CASSPNGGDQPQHF.

The rearrangement links TRBV6-5 to TRBJ2-7; maybe TRBD1 (6 bases). The V gene lost 7 bases and the J gene lost 2 bases, with 15 bases spanning the gap. CDR3 size: 14 residues. The germline gives CDR1 MNHEY, CDR2 SVGAGI. The CDR3 coding sequence is TGTGCCAGCACTCTCGACAGGTACACCTACGAGCAGTACTTC. It codes for CASTLDRYTYEQYF.

The chain combines TRBV7-9 with TRBJ1-2; D unresolved. Germline assignment: CDR1 SEHNR and CDR2 FQNEAQ (reference sequence). The CDR3 extends over 13 amino acids. Trimming took off 5 bases at V and 3 bases at J, with 10 bases between the two ends. The CDR3 is CASSQTVDYGYTF. CDR3 nucleotide sequence: TGTGCCAGCAGCCAAACAGTAGACTATGGCTACACCTTC.

This clone was counted once. The chain carries TRBV10-3 and TRBJ2-1; 8 nucleotides agree with TRBD2. With V trimmed by 6 bases and J by 5 bases, 0 bases remained unmatched. Germline V gene lookup returns CDR1 ENHRY and CDR2 SYGVKD. This CDR3 spans 12 amino acids. The CDR3 bases are TGTGCCATCAGCGGGAGGGACAATGAGCAGTTCTTC. Translated: CAISGRDNEQFF.

The CDR3 protein is CASSFSGTFHEQYF. The CDR3 DNA reads TGTGCCAGCAGCTTTTCGGGGACTTTCCACGAGCAGTACTTC. The rearrangement uses TRBV5-5 and TRBJ2-7; D might be TRBD2 (6 bases). The CDR3 sequence is 14 residues long. Germline V gene lookup returns CDR1 SGHKS and CDR2 YYEKEE (reference sequence). V lost 2 bases to trimming and J lost 5 bases, with 14 bases between them.

This clone was observed a handful of times. The chain joins TRBV5-1 to TRBJ1-1, with TRBD1 matching 9 bases. CDR3 size: 14 residues. Germline-derived CDR1 and CDR2 are SGHRS and YFSETQ. Germline trimming cut 3 bases from V and 3 bases from J; bases unmatched to any gene: 3. The CDR3 protein is CASSSDRGYTEAFF. The DNA of the CDR3 is TGCGCCAGCAGCTCGGACAGGGGATACACTGAAGCTTTCTTT.

The genes are TRBV5-1 and TRBJ2-4; 7 bases align to TRBD2. The trim removed 3 bases at V and 8 bases at J, leaving 8 bases unmatched. CDR1 and CDR2 from the germline V gene are SGHRS and YFSETQ. CDR3 size: 14 residues. The DNA for the CDR3 is TGCGCCAGCAGCTCGGGTATAGGGAGGGACATTCAGTACTTC. Its translation is CASSSGIGRDIQYF.

This clone was detected only a few times. This sequence joins TRBV13 and TRBJ2-5; D not certain. Trimming left V 2 bases short and J 1 base short, with 5 bases between. This CDR3 comprises 13 residues. Germline assignment: CDR1 PRHDT and CDR2 FYEKMQ (reference sequence). As DNA, the CDR3 is TGTGCCAGCAGCTTACGGGTCCAAGAGACCCAGTACTTC. It translates to CASSLRVQETQYF.